The subject of this entry is one T cell receptor (beta chain). The data were obtained in a study of cytomegalovirus exposure and HLA in healthy donors. Background on the study: The use of the same platform for the 95 to 150 validation repertoires and the approximately 730 first-cohort repertoires was reported by a later analysis.

CDR3 length: 13 amino acids. From germline, CDR1 is MNHNS and CDR2 SASEGT. Trimming removed 3 bases at V and 10 bases at J, with 15 bases between. Clones were read by immunoSEQ multiplex PCR, and TCRdb kept only the in-frame ones, dropping some. The table has about 58,000 clones, around nine tenths seen once; the top ten hold approximately 1.1%. Sequencing used PBMCs. This sequence originates from a man between 18 and 35 years old in good health and CMV-seronegative. The chain has TRBV6-1 and TRBJ1-1; maybe TRBD1 (5 bases). CDR3 protein: CASSDPGMIGAFF. The CDR3 DNA reads TGTGCCAGCAGTGACCCAGGGATGATTGGAGCTTTCTTT.